Described below is a single T cell receptor (beta chain) sequence and its context. The antigen is unknown. Trimming cost V 5 bases and J 3 bases, with 11 bases left between them. The length of the CDR3 is 13 residues. From germline, CDR1 is SGHRS and CDR2 YFSETQ. This sample is part of a study of blood T cells in healthy people across ages. Study results and limitations: Roughly linear declines in TCR beta diversity per million T cells occurred with age.

Primed by a sample-barcoded 5' primer and a J-beta primer mix, a second PCR proceeded for about 6 to 12 cycles. TCRdb fed the 5' RACE reads into MiXCR, producing one record per CDR3 protein. The sample records roughly 700,000 distinct CDR3 sequences, approximately 25% being singletons. This sample was also put to use in a study of T cells of mothers and their children. That work contributes: The authors added sample barcodes and 2-4 random nucleotides using the M1S primer of the second PCR.

The sample was blood. V and J are TRBV5-1 and TRBJ1-1; D is possibly TRBD1 (5 bases). The TCR sequence derives from a boy aged 10-17 years in good health. In DNA form, the CDR3 reads TGCGCCAGCAGGGACAATTGGGACACTGAAGCTTTCTTT. It encodes CASRDNWDTEAFF.